There are a few counts of the clone carrying this T cell receptor beta chain. The target antigen is unknown. Employing constant-segment primers, 5'RACE generated TCR alpha and TCR beta cDNA libraries bearing sample barcodes and UMIs. TCRdb itself ran the 5' RACE reads through MiXCR, one entry per CDR3 protein. This table has about 470,000 distinct CDR3 sequences, roughly 23% appearing once. These data belong to a study of T-cell memory formation after mild COVID-19. Study-wide background: TCR clusters were mostly confined to one donor each.

Germline CDR1 and CDR2: MDHEN and SYDVKM. V was cut by 3 bases and J by 7 bases, with 16 bases left in between. The length of the CDR3 is 14 residues. Study results and caveats: Pre-infection memory harbored some responding clones, suggesting cross-reactive memory joined. Researchers report contracting CD4+ clones mostly in CM and EM, with CD8+ clones in EMRA.

The TCR comes from an adult woman who had mild COVID-19 (a few samples of this study predate the infection). Cell type and time point are not known. The chain uses TRBV28 and TRBJ2-7; D could derive from TRBD1 or TRBD2 (5 bases each). Input material: PBMCs or a T cell subset sorted from them (not recorded which). Here the CDR3 reads CASSFSGGRREQYF. For the CDR3, the DNA is TGTGCCAGCAGTTTTTCTGGGGGTAGGAGGGAGCAGTACTTC.